Listed below are T cell receptor beta chains from one sample, sequenced in a study of T cell clones after liver transplantation. Clones were read by immunoSEQ multiplex PCR, and TCRdb kept only the in-frame ones, dropping some. Of approximately 55,000 clones in the sample, 55% to 85% were seen once. Specimen: CD4+ T cells from blood, collected around 52 months after liver transplant. Source of these receptors: a human patient who received a liver transplant. Some T cells may be supplied by the graft donor. Both conserved end residues are part of each CDR3. The order of the fields is J gene, V gene, D gene, clone size, CDR3 protein, CDR3 DNA. D genes are given only for firm matches. Clone size, where shown, is once, few, many, or a class for clones that have expanded.

j_call: TRBJ2-4; v_call: TRBV5-6; d_call: -; clone_size: -; cdr3_aa: CASSWHRYLAKNIQYF; cdr3_nt: TGTGCCAGCAGCTGGCACAGGTATCTAGCCAAAAACATTCAGTACTTC
j_call: TRBJ1-5; v_call: TRBV28; d_call: -; clone_size: -; cdr3_aa: CASSDLGVGGTNNQPQHF; cdr3_nt: TGTGCCAGCAGTGACTTAGGGGTTGGGGGGACCAACAATCAGCCCCAGCATTTT
j_call: TRBJ1-2; v_call: TRBV2; d_call: -; clone_size: few; cdr3_aa: CASSSEGANYGYTF; cdr3_nt: TGTGCCAGCAGCTCGGAGGGAGCTAACTATGGCTACACCTTC
j_call: TRBJ2-2; v_call: TRBV27; d_call: TRBD1; clone_size: -; cdr3_aa: CASKRRGDRWQRDTGELFF; cdr3_nt: TGTGCCAGCAAACGGAGGGGGGACAGGTGGCAGCGGGACACCGGGGAGCTGTTTTTT
j_call: TRBJ2-3; v_call: TRBV19; d_call: -; clone_size: few; cdr3_aa: CASNGGGHPSTDTQYF; cdr3_nt: TGTGCCAGTAATGGCGGGGGACACCCTAGCACAGATACGCAGTATTTT
j_call: TRBJ1-5; v_call: TRBV7-9; d_call: -; clone_size: -; cdr3_aa: CASSLGHINQPQHF; cdr3_nt: TGTGCCAGCAGCTTAGGACATATCAATCAGCCCCAGCATTTT
j_call: TRBJ2-7; v_call: TRBV18; d_call: -; clone_size: once; cdr3_aa: CASSPGGGLLGEQYF; cdr3_nt: TGTGCCAGCTCACCAGGGGGCGGGCTCCTGGGCGAGCAGTACTTC
j_call: TRBJ1-6; v_call: TRBV4-1; d_call: -; clone_size: -; cdr3_aa: CASSQGSGSPLHF; cdr3_nt: TGCGCCAGCAGCCAAGGATCGGGTTCACCCCTCCACTTT
j_call: TRBJ2-7; v_call: TRBV7-2; d_call: -; clone_size: -; cdr3_aa: CASSLGVLYEQYF; cdr3_nt: TGTGCCAGCAGCTTAGGGGTACTCTACGAGCAGTACTTC
j_call: TRBJ1-5; v_call: TRBV25-1; d_call: -; clone_size: medium-sized; cdr3_aa: CASSVGNQPQHF; cdr3_nt: TGTGCCAGCAGTGTAGGGAATCAGCCCCAGCATTTT
j_call: TRBJ2-2; v_call: TRBV10-3; d_call: TRBD1; clone_size: few; cdr3_aa: CAISTGQFANTGELFF; cdr3_nt: TGTGCCATCAGTACGGGACAGTTCGCGAACACCGGGGAGCTGTTTTTT
j_call: TRBJ1-4; v_call: TRBV9; d_call: -; clone_size: -; cdr3_aa: CASSPRTGNEKLFF; cdr3_nt: TGTGCCAGCAGCCCCCGGACGGGTAATGAAAAACTGTTTTTT
j_call: TRBJ2-7; v_call: TRBV28; d_call: TRBD1; clone_size: -; cdr3_aa: CASRTGGVYEQYF; cdr3_nt: TGTGCCAGCAGGACAGGGGGCGTATACGAGCAGTACTTC
j_call: TRBJ1-1; v_call: TRBV6-4; d_call: -; clone_size: few; cdr3_aa: CASSDLGQNTEAFF; cdr3_nt: TGTGCCAGCAGTGACTTGGGACAGAACACTGAAGCTTTCTTT
j_call: TRBJ1-1; v_call: TRBV6-6; d_call: -; clone_size: -; cdr3_aa: CASSLRYGTEAFF; cdr3_nt: TGTGCCAGCAGTCTTCGGTACGGCACTGAAGCTTTCTTT
j_call: TRBJ2-3; v_call: TRBV25-1; d_call: -; clone_size: -; cdr3_aa: CASSEGPSTDTQYF; cdr3_nt: TGTGCCAGCAGTGAGGGCCCTAGCACAGATACGCAGTATTTT
j_call: TRBJ1-3; v_call: TRBV4-1; d_call: -; clone_size: few; cdr3_aa: CASSQAGNTIYF; cdr3_nt: TGCGCCAGCAGCCAAGCTGGAAACACCATATATTTT
j_call: TRBJ1-5; v_call: TRBV5-6; d_call: -; clone_size: -; cdr3_aa: CASSHRRSRQPQHF; cdr3_nt: TGTGCCAGCAGCCATCGACGGAGTAGGCAGCCCCAGCATTTT
j_call: TRBJ2-3; v_call: TRBV9; d_call: -; clone_size: -; cdr3_aa: CASSVDQGDTQYF; cdr3_nt: TGTGCCAGCAGCGTAGACCAAGGAGATACGCAGTATTTT
j_call: TRBJ1-2; v_call: TRBV2; d_call: TRBD1; clone_size: -; cdr3_aa: CASKSGTGGRLAYGYTF; cdr3_nt: TGTGCCAGCAAGTCGGGGACAGGGGGAAGATTAGCCTATGGCTACACCTTC
j_call: TRBJ1-5; v_call: TRBV18; d_call: -; clone_size: once; cdr3_aa: CASSPVGGNGNQPQHF; cdr3_nt: TGTGCCAGCTCACCAGTGGGGGGCAATGGGAACCAGCCCCAGCATTTT
j_call: TRBJ1-6; v_call: TRBV4-1; d_call: TRBD1; clone_size: -; cdr3_aa: CASSQQGANSPLHF; cdr3_nt: TGCGCCAGCAGCCAACAGGGGGCAAATTCACCCCTCCACTTT
j_call: TRBJ2-3; v_call: TRBV12-5; d_call: TRBD2; clone_size: -; cdr3_aa: CASGFGTSGRDTQYF; cdr3_nt: TGTGCTAGTGGTTTTGGGACTAGCGGGAGAGATACGCAGTATTTT
j_call: TRBJ1-1; v_call: TRBV5-1; d_call: TRBD1; clone_size: -; cdr3_aa: CASSTYRGDTEAFF; cdr3_nt: TGCGCCAGCAGCACATACAGGGGAGACACTGAAGCTTTCTTT
j_call: TRBJ1-6; v_call: TRBV4-1; d_call: -; clone_size: few; cdr3_aa: CASSQINSPLHF; cdr3_nt: TGCGCCAGCAGCCAAATCAATTCACCCCTCCACTTT
j_call: TRBJ2-3; v_call: TRBV9; d_call: -; clone_size: once; cdr3_aa: CASSLMGGASTDTQYF; cdr3_nt: TGTGCCAGCAGTTTAATGGGGGGGGCCAGCACAGATACGCAGTATTTT
j_call: TRBJ2-6; v_call: TRBV6-6; d_call: -; clone_size: -; cdr3_aa: CATLPTAGANVLTF; cdr3_nt: TGTGCCACCCTCCCGACAGCTGGGGCCAACGTCCTGACTTTC
j_call: TRBJ1-4; v_call: TRBV2; d_call: -; clone_size: few; cdr3_aa: CASNPDRTIEKLFF; cdr3_nt: TGTGCCAGCAACCCCGACAGGACCATTGAAAAACTGTTTTTT
j_call: TRBJ1-1; v_call: TRBV11-2; d_call: -; clone_size: -; cdr3_aa: CASSLGGNTEAFF; cdr3_nt: TGTGCCAGCAGCCTTGGGGGGAACACTGAAGCTTTCTTT
j_call: TRBJ1-3; v_call: TRBV7-2; d_call: -; clone_size: -; cdr3_aa: CASSLAVSGGGGNTIYF; cdr3_nt: TGTGCCAGCAGCTTAGCGGTGTCGGGGGGTGGTGGAAACACCATATATTTT
j_call: TRBJ2-1; v_call: TRBV2; d_call: -; clone_size: -; cdr3_aa: CASSVDRNEQFF; cdr3_nt: TGTGCCAGCAGCGTAGACCGAAATGAGCAGTTCTTC
j_call: TRBJ1-2; v_call: TRBV5-5; d_call: -; clone_size: -; cdr3_aa: CASSLGVSYMGGYTF; cdr3_nt: TGTGCCAGCAGCTTGGGAGTCAGTTATATGGGCGGCTACACCTTC
j_call: TRBJ2-7; v_call: TRBV4-2; d_call: TRBD1; clone_size: -; cdr3_aa: CASRAGTDHGEQYF; cdr3_nt: TGTGCCAGCAGAGCCGGGACAGACCATGGGGAGCAGTACTTC
j_call: TRBJ1-3; v_call: TRBV19; d_call: -; clone_size: -; cdr3_aa: CASSHPAIAIYF; cdr3_nt: TGTGCCAGTAGCCACCCCGCCATCGCCATATATTTT
j_call: TRBJ2-2; v_call: TRBV7-9; d_call: -; clone_size: -; cdr3_aa: CASSYNTGELFF; cdr3_nt: TGTGCCAGCAGTTATAACACCGGGGAGCTGTTTTTT
j_call: TRBJ1-2; v_call: TRBV7-2; d_call: -; clone_size: -; cdr3_aa: CASSLGVGSAQRYGYTF; cdr3_nt: TGTGCCAGCAGCTTAGGAGTGGGGTCAGCCCAACGCTATGGCTACACCTTC
j_call: TRBJ1-6; v_call: TRBV5-1; d_call: -; clone_size: -; cdr3_aa: CASSLGAGPLHF; cdr3_nt: TGCGCCAGCAGCTTGGGAGCAGGGCCCCTCCACTTT
j_call: TRBJ2-1; v_call: TRBV6-5; d_call: TRBD1; clone_size: -; cdr3_aa: CASSPGTGVNEQFF; cdr3_nt: TGTGCCAGCAGTCCCGGGACAGGGGTCAATGAGCAGTTCTTC
j_call: TRBJ2-3; v_call: TRBV7-9; d_call: -; clone_size: -; cdr3_aa: CASSFLGGASTDTQYF; cdr3_nt: TGTGCCAGCAGCTTCTTGGGTGGGGCCAGCACAGATACGCAGTATTTT
j_call: TRBJ1-2; v_call: TRBV29-1; d_call: TRBD1; clone_size: once; cdr3_aa: CSVATGGGGYTF; cdr3_nt: TGCAGCGTGGCTACAGGGGGGGGTGGCTACACCTTC